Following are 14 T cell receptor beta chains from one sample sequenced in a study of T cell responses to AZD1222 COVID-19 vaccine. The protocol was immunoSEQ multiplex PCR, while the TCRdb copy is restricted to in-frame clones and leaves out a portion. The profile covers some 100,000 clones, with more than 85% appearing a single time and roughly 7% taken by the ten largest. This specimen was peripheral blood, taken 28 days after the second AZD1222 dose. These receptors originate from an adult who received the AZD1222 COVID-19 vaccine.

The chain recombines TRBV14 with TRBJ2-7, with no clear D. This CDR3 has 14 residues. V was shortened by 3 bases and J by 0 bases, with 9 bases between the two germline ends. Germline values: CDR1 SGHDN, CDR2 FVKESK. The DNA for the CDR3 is TGTGCCAGCAGCCACCTCACCCTCTCCTACGAGCAGTACTTC. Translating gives CASSHLTLSYEQYF.

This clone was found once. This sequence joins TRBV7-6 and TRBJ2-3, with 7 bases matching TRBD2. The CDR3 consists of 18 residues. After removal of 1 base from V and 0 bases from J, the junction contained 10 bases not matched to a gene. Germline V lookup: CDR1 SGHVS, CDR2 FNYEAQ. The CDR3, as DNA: TGTGCCAGCAGCTTAGTAATTCTGCGGGAGTGGAGCACAGATACGCAGTATTTT. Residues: CASSLVILREWSTDTQYF.

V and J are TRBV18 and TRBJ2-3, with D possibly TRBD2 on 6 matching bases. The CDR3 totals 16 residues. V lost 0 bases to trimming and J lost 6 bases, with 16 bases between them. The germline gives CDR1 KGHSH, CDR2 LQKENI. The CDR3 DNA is TGTGCCAGCTCACCACCGGGGGGAGTGCGGGCGGATACGCAGTATTTT. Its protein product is CASSPPGGVRADTQYF.

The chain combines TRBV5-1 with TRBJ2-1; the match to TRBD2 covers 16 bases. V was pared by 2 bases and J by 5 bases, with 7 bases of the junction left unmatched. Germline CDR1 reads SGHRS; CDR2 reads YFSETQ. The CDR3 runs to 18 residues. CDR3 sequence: CASSFSGTSGRAHNEQFF. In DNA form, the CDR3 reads TGCGCCAGCAGCTTTTCCGGGACTAGCGGGAGGGCCCACAATGAGCAGTTCTTC. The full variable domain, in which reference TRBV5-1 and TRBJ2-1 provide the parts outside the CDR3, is KAGVTQTPRYLIKTRGQQVTLSCSPISGHRSVSWYQQTPGQGLQFLFEYFSETQRNKGNFPGRFSGRQFSNSRSEMNVSTLELGDSALYLCASSFSGTSGRAHNEQFFGPGTRLTVL.

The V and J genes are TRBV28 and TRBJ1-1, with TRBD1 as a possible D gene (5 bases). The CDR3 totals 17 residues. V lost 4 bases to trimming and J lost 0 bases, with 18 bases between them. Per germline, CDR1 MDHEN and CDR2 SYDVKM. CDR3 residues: CASSSRQSGYMNTEAFF. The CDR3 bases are TGTGCCAGCAGTTCCCGACAGTCCGGCTACATGAACACTGAAGCTTTCTTT.

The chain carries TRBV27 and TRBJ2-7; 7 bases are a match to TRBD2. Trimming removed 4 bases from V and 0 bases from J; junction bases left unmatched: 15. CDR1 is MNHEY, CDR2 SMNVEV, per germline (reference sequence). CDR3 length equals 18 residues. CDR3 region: CASSSFPGLPSSSYEQYF. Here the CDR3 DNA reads TGTGCCAGCAGTTCATTTCCGGGACTACCATCCAGCTCCTACGAGCAGTACTTC.

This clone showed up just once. CDR3 DNA sequence: TGTGCCAGCAGCCGGAGTTACGGCGGGGAGCTGTTTTTT. It translates to CASSRSYGGELFF. The chain carries TRBV3-1 (or the pseudogene TRBV3-2) and TRBJ2-2; D is unclear. CDR1 is LGHDT and CDR2 is YNNKEL in the germline V gene (reference sequence). The CDR3 has 13 amino acids. V was pared by 4 bases and J by 7 bases, with 10 bases between.

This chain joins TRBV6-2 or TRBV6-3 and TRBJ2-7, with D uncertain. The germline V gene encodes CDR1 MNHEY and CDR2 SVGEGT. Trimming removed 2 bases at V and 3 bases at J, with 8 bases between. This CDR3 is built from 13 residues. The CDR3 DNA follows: TGTGCCAGCAGTTACGACGAAAACTACGAGCAGTACTTC. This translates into CASSYDENYEQYF.

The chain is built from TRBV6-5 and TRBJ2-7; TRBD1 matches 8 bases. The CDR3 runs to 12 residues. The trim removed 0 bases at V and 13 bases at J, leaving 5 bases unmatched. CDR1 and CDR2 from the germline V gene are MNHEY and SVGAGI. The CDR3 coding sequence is TGTGCCAGCAGTTACTCCAGGGACAGGATTTACTTC. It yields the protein CASSYSRDRIYF.

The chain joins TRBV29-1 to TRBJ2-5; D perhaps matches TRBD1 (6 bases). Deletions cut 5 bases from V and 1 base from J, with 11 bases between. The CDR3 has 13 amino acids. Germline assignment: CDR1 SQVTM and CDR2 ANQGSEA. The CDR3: CSVRQDAQETQYF. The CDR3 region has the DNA TGCAGCGTTCGACAGGATGCCCAAGAGACCCAGTACTTC.

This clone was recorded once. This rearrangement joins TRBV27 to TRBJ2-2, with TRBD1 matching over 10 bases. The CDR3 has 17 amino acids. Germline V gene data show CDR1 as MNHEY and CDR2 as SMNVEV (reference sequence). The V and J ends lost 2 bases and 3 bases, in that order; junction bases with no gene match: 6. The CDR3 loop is CASSLRMGQGYTGELFF. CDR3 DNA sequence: TGTGCCAGCAGTTTAAGGATGGGACAGGGGTACACCGGGGAGCTGTTTTTT.

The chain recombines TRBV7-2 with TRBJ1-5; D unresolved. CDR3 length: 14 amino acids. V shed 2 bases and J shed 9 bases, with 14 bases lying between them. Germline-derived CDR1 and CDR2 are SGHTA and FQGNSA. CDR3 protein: CASSLTLSGGPQHF. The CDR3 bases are TGTGCCAGCAGCTTAACCCTCTCAGGAGGGCCCCAGCATTTT.

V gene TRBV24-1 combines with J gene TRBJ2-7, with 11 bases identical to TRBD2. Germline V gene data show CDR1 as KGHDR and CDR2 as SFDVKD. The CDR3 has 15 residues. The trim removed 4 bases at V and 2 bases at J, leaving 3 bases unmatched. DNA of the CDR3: TGTGCCACCAGTGAGGGGACTAGCGGACCCTACGAGCAGTACTTC. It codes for CATSEGTSGPYEQYF.

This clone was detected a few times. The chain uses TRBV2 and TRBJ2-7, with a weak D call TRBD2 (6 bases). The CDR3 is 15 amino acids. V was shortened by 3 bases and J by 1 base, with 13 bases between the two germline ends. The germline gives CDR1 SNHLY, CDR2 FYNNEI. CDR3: CASSDGLGTSYEQYF. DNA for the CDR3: TGTGCCAGCAGTGACGGTTTGGGGACTTCCTACGAGCAGTACTTC.